Presented here are 5 T cell receptor beta chains from one specimen sequenced in a study of blood T cell repertoires in COVID-19 (dated by TCRdb to 2018 to 2021). Library prep was done by the immunoSEQ multiplex PCR assay. This is the immuneACCESS table as TCRdb keeps it, with only in-frame sequences that have V and J called. A part of the clones is gone; compared with another copy, unresolved V genes explain less than half, and the rest is unexplained. The sample has 20,000 to 30,000 clones on record, 94% of them singletons. The ten largest clonotypes hold roughly 4% of the sample. Sequencing was performed on peripheral blood. These receptors all come from a woman in her forties or fifties with active COVID-19.

This clone was recorded only once. The rearrangement joins TRBV11-2 to TRBJ2-7; TRBD2 matches at 9 bases. The junction had 6 bases not matched to a gene; V was cut back by 2 bases and J by 4 bases. The CDR3 sequence is 15 residues long. The V gene's germline CDR1 is SGHAT and CDR2 FQNNGV. The CDR3 nucleotides read TGTGCCAGCAGCTTATGGGCTAGCGGGATTTACGAGCAGTACTTC. Its translation: CASSLWASGIYEQYF.

The V call is TRBV3-1 (or the pseudogene TRBV3-2), the J call TRBJ1-2; a weak D match, TRBD1 (6 bases). The V gene's germline CDR1 is LGHDT and CDR2 YNNKEL (reference sequence). The ends were cut back, 0 bases at V and 7 bases at J, with 9 bases in the middle. The CDR3 totals 13 residues. The DNA for the CDR3 is TGTGCCAGCAGCCAAGATCAGGGGCTTGGCTACACCTTC. Protein sequence: CASSQDQGLGYTF.

This chain links TRBV9 with TRBJ2-3; 7 nucleotides line up with TRBD2. Germline V lookup: CDR1 SGDLS, CDR2 YYNGEE. The CDR3 contains 16 residues. Trimming at V came to 2 bases and at J to 7 bases, leaving 13 bases not matched to a gene. Here the CDR3 reads CASSVNEPLAAYTQYF. Written as DNA, the CDR3 is TGTGCCAGCAGCGTCAATGAGCCCCTAGCGGCATATACGCAGTATTTT.

The genes are TRBV24-1 and TRBJ2-2; tentative D call: TRBD2 (6 bases). V dropped 6 bases and J dropped 3 bases, with 10 bases sitting between them. The germline V gene encodes CDR1 KGHDR and CDR2 SFDVKD. This CDR3 is built from 14 residues. The CDR3 reads CATSPPSDTGELFF. Written as DNA, the CDR3 is TGTGCCACCAGTCCCCCTAGCGACACCGGGGAGCTGTTTTTT.

The chain is built from TRBV5-6 and TRBJ2-2; TRBD1 might be the D (6 bases). Per the germline V gene, CDR1 is SGHDT and CDR2 is YYEEEE. V lost 2 bases to trimming and J lost 0 bases, with 8 bases between them. The CDR3 consists of 15 residues. CDR3: CASSFRGSNTGELFF. CDR3 DNA sequence: TGTGCCAGCAGCTTCAGGGGTTCGAACACCGGGGAGCTGTTTTTT.